The 19 T cell receptor beta chains below all came from one sample that was sequenced in a study of blood T cells in healthy people across ages. A J-beta primer mix and a sample-barcoded 5' primer were used in a second PCR of about 7 to 12 cycles. One entry per CDR3 protein results from TCRdb running MiXCR on the 5' RACE reads. The top ten hold less than 25% of the sample, which has hundreds of thousands of distinct CDR3 sequences, about a fifth seen once. Sequences were obtained from blood. The receptors come from a man between 65 and 85 years old in good health.

This clonotype came up a few times. The genes are TRBV29-1 and TRBJ2-1; tentatively, D is TRBD2 (5 bases). The CDR3 length is 11 residues. CDR1 and CDR2 from the germline V gene are SQVTM and ANQGSEA. V lost 3 bases and J 9 bases, leaving 9 bases between the germline ends. The DNA for the CDR3 is TGCAGCGTTGAGGTAGCGCGTGAGCAGTTCTTC. Translated: CSVEVAREQFF.

The chain couples TRBV7-3 to TRBJ2-3; 8 bases are shared with TRBD1. CDR1 is SGHTA and CDR2 is FQGTGA in the germline V gene. The junction had 10 bases not matched to a gene; V was cut back by 1 base and J by 1 base. The CDR3 length is 18 residues. The CDR3 here is CASSLKPLQGVGTDTQYF. The CDR3 DNA reads as TGTGCCAGCAGCTTAAAGCCTCTACAGGGGGTCGGCACAGATACGCAGTATTTT.

The genes are TRBV5-6 and TRBJ2-7; possibly TRBD1 for D (5 bases). The J call may be in error: the DNA end matches TRBJ2-1 better. Per the germline V gene, CDR1 is SGHDT and CDR2 is YYEEEE. The CDR3 spans 16 residues. CDR3 protein: CASSHADSRTYNEQFF. CDR3 in DNA: TGTGCCAGCAGCCATGCTGACAGCCGCACCTACAATGAGCAGTTCTTC.

This clonotype has at least ten counts. This rearrangement joins TRBV20-1 to TRBJ2-5, with D possibly TRBD2 on 6 matching bases. V was cut by 2 bases and J by 2 bases, with 12 bases left in between. The germline CDR1 and CDR2 sequences are DFQATT and SNEGSKA (reference sequence). This CDR3 comprises 14 residues. CDR3 region: CSARYASEQETQYF. The CDR3, as DNA: TGCAGTGCTAGATACGCTAGCGAGCAAGAGACCCAGTACTTC.

V gene TRBV4-1 combines with J gene TRBJ1-2; D remains ambiguous. V shed 0 bases and J shed 8 bases, with 16 bases lying between them. The CDR3 loop spans 15 amino acids. Germline V gene data show CDR1 as MGHRA and CDR2 as YSYEKL. The CDR3 protein is CASSQEGWPMGGYTF. CDR3 in DNA: TGCGCCAGCAGCCAAGAGGGGTGGCCGATGGGAGGCTACACCTTC.

This clonotype was counted between two and nine times. Germline and junction disagree at one end, which may indicate a read error. V gene TRBV28 combines with J gene TRBJ2-3; 12 positions match TRBD2. The CDR3 loop spans 18 amino acids. Germline values: CDR1 MDHEN, CDR2 SYDVKM. CDR3 region: CASSAPGASGGATDMQYF. In DNA, the CDR3 is TGTGCCAGCAGTGCCCCCGGAGCTAGCGGGGGGGCTACAGATATGCAGTATTTT.

This chain joins TRBV11-2 and TRBJ1-1, with TRBD1 matching 8 bases. Unmatched junction bases numbered 8, after V lost 4 bases and J lost 4 bases. This CDR3 has 15 residues. CDR1 and CDR2 from the germline V gene are SGHAT and FQNNGV. The DNA for the CDR3 is TGTGCCAGCAGCTATATACAGGGGGGCGGCACTGAAGCTTTCTTT. Its protein is CASSYIQGGGTEAFF.

This sequence joins TRBV2 and TRBJ2-7; D is undetermined. V shed 1 base and J shed 3 bases, with 4 bases lying between them. The CDR3 runs to 12 residues. The germline V gene encodes CDR1 SNHLY and CDR2 FYNNEI. The CDR3 region has the DNA TGTGCCAGCAGTGAAGGGTACTACGAGCAGTACGTC. Translated: CASSEGYYEQYV.

J is TRBJ1-6 and V is TRBV2; D is unresolved. Trimming took 4 bases from V and 0 from J, leaving 7 bases between them. The CDR3 spans 15 residues. Germline V gives CDR1 SNHLY, CDR2 FYNNEI. The CDR3 reads CASSGLNSYNSPLHF. The CDR3 nucleotides are TGTGCCAGCAGTGGTCTGAACTCCTATAATTCACCCCTCCACTTT.

This clonotype turned up a few times. CDR3 coding DNA: TGCAGCGCTGAGGACAGGCCCCTATCCACTGAAGCTTTCTTT. Amino acids: CSAEDRPLSTEAFF. The chain combines TRBV29-1 with TRBJ1-1, with 7 bases fitting TRBD1. Trimming removed 7 bases from V and 4 bases from J; junction bases left unmatched: 12. CDR1 is SQVTM and CDR2 is ANQGSEA in the germline V gene. The CDR3 extends over 14 amino acids.

This clonotype was seen a few times. The chain carries TRBV5-1 and TRBJ2-2, with 11 bases lining up with TRBD2. The CDR3 is 16 residues long. V shed 6 bases, J shed 4 bases, and the junction held 8 bases outside the gene matches. In germline, CDR1 is SGHRS, CDR2 YFSETQ. Here the CDR3 DNA reads TGCGCCAGCACCACCCGACTAGCGGGGATCACCGGGGAGCTGTTTTTT. Amino acids: CASTTRLAGITGELFF.

The V and J genes are TRBV29-1 and TRBJ1-4; D is uncertain. Germline loops: CDR1 SQVTM, CDR2 ANQGSEA. The CDR3 is 14 amino acids. V was trimmed by 0 bases and J by 0 bases, leaving 5 bases between them. Written as DNA, the CDR3 is TGCAGCGTTGAAGAGGACGCAACTAATGAAAAACTGTTTTTT. Amino acid sequence: CSVEEDATNEKLFF.

The chain recombines TRBV12-3 or TRBV12-4 with TRBJ1-2; D is ambiguous. Trimming cost V 6 bases and J 5 bases, with 19 bases left between them. There are 15 residues in the CDR3. The CDR3 nucleotides are TGTGCCAGCAGCCAAGATTCCTCAGGTGTTTATGGCTACACCTTC. Translating it yields CASSQDSSGVYGYTF.

This clonotype was seen more than once but under ten times. The chain joins TRBV9 to TRBJ2-5, with D unclear. This CDR3 has 14 residues. Germline lookup yields CDR1 SGDLS and CDR2 YYNGEE. V lost 0 bases and J lost 5, with 11 bases in between. For the CDR3, the DNA is TGTGCCAGCAGCGTAGATCCTTTTTGGGAGACCCAGTACTTC. It encodes CASSVDPFWETQYF.

The V gene is TRBV12-3 or TRBV12-4, the J gene TRBJ2-3; 7 positions agree with TRBD1. V dropped 6 bases and J dropped 4; count of bases not matched to a gene: 4. This CDR3 has 13 amino acids. The CDR3 nucleotides are TGTGCCAGCAGCTCCGGGACAGCAGATACGCAGTATTTT. This codes for CASSSGTADTQYF.

This clonotype was seen only a few times. The V gene is TRBV6-5, the J gene TRBJ1-1, with no clear D. With 2 bases removed from V and 4 bases from J, the gap between germline ends came to 14 bases. The CDR3 length is 15 residues. Germline V gene data show CDR1 as MNHEY and CDR2 as SVGAGI. In DNA, the CDR3 is TGTGCCAGCAGTTACGATAAGGGAGCAGGCACTGAAGCTTTCTTT. Encoded protein: CASSYDKGAGTEAFF.

In regard to this clonotype: The germline gene is not matched at one end of the junction; a read error may be the cause. The J gene is TRBJ2-3, the V gene TRBV20-1, with TRBD2 matching over 12 bases. Per germline, CDR1 DFQATT and CDR2 SNEGSKA (reference sequence). The CDR3 runs 12 residues. The CDR3 here is CGASGGADTQYF. The CDR3 DNA follows: TGCGGTGCTAGCGGGGGGGCAGATACGCAGTATTTT.

In this sample, this clonotype turned up a few times. The chain links TRBV5-6 to TRBJ1-2; 8 bases match TRBD1. Germline CDR1 reads SGHDT; CDR2 reads YYEEEE. The CDR3 is made up of 16 amino acids. J gave up 4 bases and V 1 base, and 9 bases lay outside the gene matches. The CDR3 reads CASSLSGGPGTYGYTF. The CDR3 DNA is TGTGCCAGCAGCTTGTCAGGGGGCCCCGGCACCTATGGCTACACCTTC.

This clonotype came up a few times. The chain employs TRBV20-1 and TRBJ2-3; D gene uncertain. The CDR3 has 13 residues. V lost 0 bases and J 8 bases, leaving 12 bases between the germline ends. Germline V gene lookup returns CDR1 DFQATT and CDR2 SNEGSKA (reference sequence). As DNA, the CDR3 is TGCAGTGCTAGAGAAGGGTCCTATGCTACGCAGTATTTT. This gives the protein CSAREGSYATQYF.